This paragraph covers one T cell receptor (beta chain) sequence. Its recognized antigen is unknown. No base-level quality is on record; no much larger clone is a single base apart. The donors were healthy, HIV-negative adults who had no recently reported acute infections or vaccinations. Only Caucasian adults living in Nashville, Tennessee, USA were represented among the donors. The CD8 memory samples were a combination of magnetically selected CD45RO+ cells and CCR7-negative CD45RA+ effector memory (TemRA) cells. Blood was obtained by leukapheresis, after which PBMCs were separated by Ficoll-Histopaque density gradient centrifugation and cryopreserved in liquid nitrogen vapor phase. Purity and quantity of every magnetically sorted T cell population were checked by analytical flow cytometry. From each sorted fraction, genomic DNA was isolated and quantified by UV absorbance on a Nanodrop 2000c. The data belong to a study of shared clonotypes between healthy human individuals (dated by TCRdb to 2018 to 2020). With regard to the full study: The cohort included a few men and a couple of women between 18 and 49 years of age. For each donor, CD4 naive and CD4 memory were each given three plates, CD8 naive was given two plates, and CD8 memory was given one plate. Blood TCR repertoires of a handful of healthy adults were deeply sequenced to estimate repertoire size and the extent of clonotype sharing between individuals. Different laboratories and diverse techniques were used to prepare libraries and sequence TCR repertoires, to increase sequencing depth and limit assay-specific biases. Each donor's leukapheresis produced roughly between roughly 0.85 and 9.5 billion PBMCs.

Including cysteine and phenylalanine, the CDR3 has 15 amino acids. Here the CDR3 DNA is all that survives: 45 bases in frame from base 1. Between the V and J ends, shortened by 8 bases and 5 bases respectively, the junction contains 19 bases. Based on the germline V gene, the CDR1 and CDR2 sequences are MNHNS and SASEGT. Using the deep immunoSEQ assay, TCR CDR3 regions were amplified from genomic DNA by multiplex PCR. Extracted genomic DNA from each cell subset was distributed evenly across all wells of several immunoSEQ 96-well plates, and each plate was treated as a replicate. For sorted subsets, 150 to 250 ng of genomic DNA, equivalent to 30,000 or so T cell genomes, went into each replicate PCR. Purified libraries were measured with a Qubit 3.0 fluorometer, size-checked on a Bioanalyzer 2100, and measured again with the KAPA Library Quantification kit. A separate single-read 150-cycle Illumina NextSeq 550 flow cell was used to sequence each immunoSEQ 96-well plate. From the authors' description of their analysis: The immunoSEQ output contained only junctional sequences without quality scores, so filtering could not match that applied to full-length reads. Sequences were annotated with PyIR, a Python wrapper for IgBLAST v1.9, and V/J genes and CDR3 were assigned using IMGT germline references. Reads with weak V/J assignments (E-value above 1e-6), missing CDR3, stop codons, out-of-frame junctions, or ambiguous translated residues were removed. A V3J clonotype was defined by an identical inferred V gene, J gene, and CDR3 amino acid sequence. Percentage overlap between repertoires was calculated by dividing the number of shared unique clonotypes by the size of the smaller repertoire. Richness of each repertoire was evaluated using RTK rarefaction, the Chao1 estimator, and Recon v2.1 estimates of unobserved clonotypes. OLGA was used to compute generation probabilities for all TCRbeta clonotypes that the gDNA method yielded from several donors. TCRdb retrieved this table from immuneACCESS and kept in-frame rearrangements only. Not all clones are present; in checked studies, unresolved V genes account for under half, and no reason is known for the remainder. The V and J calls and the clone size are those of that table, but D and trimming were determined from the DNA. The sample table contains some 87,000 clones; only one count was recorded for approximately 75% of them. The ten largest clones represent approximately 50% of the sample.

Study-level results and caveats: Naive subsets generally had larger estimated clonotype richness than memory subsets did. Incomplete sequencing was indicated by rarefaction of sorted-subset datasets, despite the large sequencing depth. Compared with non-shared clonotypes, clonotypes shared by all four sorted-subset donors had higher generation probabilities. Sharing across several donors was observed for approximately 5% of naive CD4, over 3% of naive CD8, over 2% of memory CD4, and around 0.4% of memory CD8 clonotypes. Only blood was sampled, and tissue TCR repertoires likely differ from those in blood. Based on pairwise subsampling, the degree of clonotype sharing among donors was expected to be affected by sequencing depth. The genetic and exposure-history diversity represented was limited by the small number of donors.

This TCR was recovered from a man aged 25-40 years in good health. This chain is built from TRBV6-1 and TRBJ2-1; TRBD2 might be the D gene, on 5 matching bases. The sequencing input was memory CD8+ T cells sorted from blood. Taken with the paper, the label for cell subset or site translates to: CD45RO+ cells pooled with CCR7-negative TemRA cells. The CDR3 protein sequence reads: CASCRNPSGDNEQFF. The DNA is TGTGCCAGCTGTCGGAATCCCAGCGGCGACAATGAGCAGTTCTTC.